Here is one T cell receptor beta chain with its context. Profiled with immunoSEQ multiplex PCR; TCRdb holds only in-frame clones, not every one. This sample has approximately 70,000 clones, with 91% found just once. This CDR3 spans 15 amino acids. The germline V and J ends were trimmed by 6 bases and 8 bases, with 22 bases remaining between them. Germline CDR1 is MDHEN and CDR2 is SYDVKM. This record comes from a study of blood T cell repertoires in COVID-19. The sample was peripheral blood. The origin of this receptor is a human donor with active COVID-19. The donor label of this sample is uncertain. The genes are TRBV28 and TRBJ1-2, with a possible D match to TRBD1 (5 bases). CDR3 DNA sequence: TGTGCCAGCAGCCGGGACCGGGACTATGCGCACGGCTACACCTTC. Its translation: CASSRDRDYAHGYTF.